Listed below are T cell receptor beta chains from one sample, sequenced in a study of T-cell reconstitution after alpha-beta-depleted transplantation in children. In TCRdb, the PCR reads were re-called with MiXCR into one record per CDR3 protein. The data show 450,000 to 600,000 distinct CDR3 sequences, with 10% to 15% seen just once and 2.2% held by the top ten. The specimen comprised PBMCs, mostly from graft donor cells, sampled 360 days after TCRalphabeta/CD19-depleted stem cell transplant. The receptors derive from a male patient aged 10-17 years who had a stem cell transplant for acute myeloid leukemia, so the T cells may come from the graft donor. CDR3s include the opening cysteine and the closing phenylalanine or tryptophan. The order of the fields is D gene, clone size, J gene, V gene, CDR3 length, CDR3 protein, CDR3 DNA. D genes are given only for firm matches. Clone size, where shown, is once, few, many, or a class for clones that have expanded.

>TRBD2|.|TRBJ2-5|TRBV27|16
CASSWGLAGVQETQYF
TGTGCCAGCAGTTGGGGACTAGCGGGAGTTCAAGAGACCCAGTACTTC
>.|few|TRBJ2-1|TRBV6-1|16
CASSRGRTSSYNEQFF
TGTGCCAGCAGCCGAGGACGGACCAGCTCCTACAATGAGCAGTTCTTC
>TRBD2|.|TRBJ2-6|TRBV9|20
CASSFRTGTSGSDGANVLTF
TGTGCCAGCAGCTTTAGAACCGGGACTAGCGGGAGCGATGGGGCCAACGTCCTGACTTTC
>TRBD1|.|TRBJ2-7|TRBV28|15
CASSLRGLYVIEQYF
TGTGCCAGCAGTCTCAGGGGGCTTTATGTCATCGAGCAGTACTTC
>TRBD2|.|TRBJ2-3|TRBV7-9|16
CASSFGTRGATDTQYF
TGTGCCAGCAGCTTCGGGACTAGGGGGGCCACAGATACGCAGTATTTT
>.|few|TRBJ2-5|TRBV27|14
CASSLVGGKETQYF
TGTGCCAGCAGTTTAGTCGGGGGTAAAGAGACCCAGTACTTC
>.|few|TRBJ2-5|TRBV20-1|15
CSLSHPGPDQETQYF
TGCAGCCTTAGTCATCCAGGGCCAGACCAAGAGACCCAGTACTTC
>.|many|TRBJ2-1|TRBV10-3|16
CAVGLQLLGVYNEQFF
TGTGCCGTCGGACTCCAGCTCCTCGGGGTCTACAATGAGCAGTTCTTC
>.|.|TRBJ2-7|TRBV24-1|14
CATSDSRLRYEQYF
TGTGCCACCAGTGATTCCCGTTTGAGGTACGAGCAGTACTTC
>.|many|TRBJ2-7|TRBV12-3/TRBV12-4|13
CASSLIGFYEQYF
TGTGCCAGCAGTTTAATAGGGTTCTACGAGCAGTACTTC
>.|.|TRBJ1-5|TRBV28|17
CASSPTGLKRTYQPQHF
TGTGCCAGCAGTCCCACGGGACTCAAAAGAACCTATCAGCCCCAGCATTTT
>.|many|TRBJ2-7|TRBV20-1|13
CSARRSSIYEQYF
TGCAGTGCTAGAAGGAGTAGCATCTACGAGCAGTACTTC
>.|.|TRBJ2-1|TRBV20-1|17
CSARAGAPWSSYNEQFF
TGCAGTGCTAGAGCGGGGGCCCCTTGGAGCTCCTACAATGAGCAGTTCTTC
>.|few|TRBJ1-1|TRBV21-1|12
CASREGITEAFF
TGTGCCAGCAGAGAGGGTATCACTGAAGCTTTCTTT
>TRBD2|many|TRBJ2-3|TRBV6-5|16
CASSSFAGGGTDTQYF
TGTGCCAGCAGTTCCTTCGCGGGAGGGGGAACAGATACGCAGTATTTT
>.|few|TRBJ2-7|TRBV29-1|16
CSVERLGTRFEYEQYF
TGCAGCGTTGAAAGGCTCGGGACCAGGTTTGAGTACGAGCAGTACTTC
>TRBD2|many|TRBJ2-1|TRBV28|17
CASVPPLAGVLGGEQFF
TGTGCCAGTGTACCCCCTCTAGCGGGAGTACTCGGGGGTGAGCAGTTCTTC
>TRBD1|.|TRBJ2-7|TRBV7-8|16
CASSSGWGTGVYEQYF
TGTGCCAGCAGCTCCGGGTGGGGGACAGGGGTCTACGAGCAGTACTTC
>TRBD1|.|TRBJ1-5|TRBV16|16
CASKDKQGAPRQPQHF
TGTGCCAGCAAGGACAAGCAGGGGGCGCCAAGGCAGCCCCAGCATTTT
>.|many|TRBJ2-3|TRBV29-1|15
CSVEFRGRGTDTQYF
TGCAGCGTTGAGTTTCGGGGGAGAGGCACAGATACGCAGTATTTT
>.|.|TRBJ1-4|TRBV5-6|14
CASSLPGSNEKLFF
TGTGCCAGCAGCTTGCCAGGTTCGAATGAAAAACTGTTTTTT
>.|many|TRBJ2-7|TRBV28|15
CASSPRTLNGNEQYF
TGTGCCAGCAGTCCCCGGACCCTCAACGGGAACGAGCAGTACTTC
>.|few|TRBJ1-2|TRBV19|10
CASGTMGYTF
TGTGCCTCGGGGACGATGGGCTACACCTTC
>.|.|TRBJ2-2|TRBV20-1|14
CSALTLGSLGELFF
TGCAGTGCCCTTACACTCGGTTCCCTCGGGGAGCTGTTTTTT
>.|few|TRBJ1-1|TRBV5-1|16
CASNGMGGRRNTEAFF
TGCGCCAGCAACGGAATGGGGGGGCGGAGGAACACTGAAGCTTTCTTT
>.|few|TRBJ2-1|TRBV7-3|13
CASSLNSFREQFF
TGTGCCAGCAGCTTAAACAGCTTCCGTGAGCAGTTCTTC
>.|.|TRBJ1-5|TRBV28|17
CASSFPPEGHSNQPQHF
TGTGCCAGCAGTTTCCCTCCGGAGGGCCATAGCAATCAGCCCCAGCATTTT
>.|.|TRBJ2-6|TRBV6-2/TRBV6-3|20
CASSYSLGPTPISGANVLTF
TGTGCCAGCAGTTACTCGTTGGGGCCAACACCAATTTCTGGGGCCAACGTCCTGACTTTC
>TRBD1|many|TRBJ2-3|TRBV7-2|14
CASSFRTGWDTQYF
TGTGCCAGCAGCTTCCGGACAGGGTGGGATACGCAGTATTTT
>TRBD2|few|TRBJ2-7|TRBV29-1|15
CSVEEAGVRAPEQYF
TGCAGCGTTGAAGAAGCGGGGGTCAGGGCTCCCGAGCAGTACTTC
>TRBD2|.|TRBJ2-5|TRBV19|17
CASSMTGLAGLQETQYF
TGTGCCAGTAGTATGACGGGACTAGCGGGCCTACAAGAGACCCAGTACTTC
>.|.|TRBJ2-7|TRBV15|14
CATSIQGRPYEQYF
TGTGCCACCAGCATACAGGGGAGGCCCTACGAGCAGTACTTC
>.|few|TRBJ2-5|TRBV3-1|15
CASSQPGRVVETQYF
TGTGCCAGCAGCCAACCCGGAAGGGTTGTCGAGACCCAGTACTTC
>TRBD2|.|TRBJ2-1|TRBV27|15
CASSLSSGRVGEQFF
TGTGCCAGCAGTTTATCTAGCGGGAGGGTGGGGGAGCAGTTCTTC
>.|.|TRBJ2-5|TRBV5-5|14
CASSLAQVIETQYF
TGTGCCAGCAGCTTGGCACAGGTTATAGAGACCCAGTACTTC
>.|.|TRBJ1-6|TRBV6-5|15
CASSYSDRNNSPLHF
TGTGCCAGCAGTTACTCCGACAGAAATAATTCACCCCTCCACTTT
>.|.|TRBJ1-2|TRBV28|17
CASSLLMVAVPNYGYTF
TGTGCCAGCAGTTTATTAATGGTCGCGGTTCCTAACTATGGCTACACCTTC
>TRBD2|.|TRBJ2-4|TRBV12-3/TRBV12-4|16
CASSSLAGVPKNIQYF
TGTGCCAGCAGTTCCTTAGCGGGAGTGCCCAAAAACATTCAGTACTTC
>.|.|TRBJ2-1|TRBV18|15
CASSPQSSSYNEQFF
TGTGCCAGCTCACCACAATCGTCCTCCTACAATGAGCAGTTCTTC
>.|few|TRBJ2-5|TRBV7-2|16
CASSPKVRGPGSPQYF
TGTGCCAGCAGCCCTAAAGTGAGGGGCCCAGGGAGCCCCCAGTACTTC
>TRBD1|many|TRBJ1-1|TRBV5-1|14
CASSFRQGNTEAFF
TGCGCCAGCAGCTTCCGACAGGGGAACACTGAAGCTTTCTTT
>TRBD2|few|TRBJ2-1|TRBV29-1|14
CSVRLARDFNEQFF
TGCAGCGTACGACTAGCCAGGGACTTCAATGAGCAGTTCTTC
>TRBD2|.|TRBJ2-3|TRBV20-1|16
CSARTGLAVSTDTQYF
TGCAGTGCTAGAACGGGACTAGCGGTTAGCACAGATACGCAGTATTTT
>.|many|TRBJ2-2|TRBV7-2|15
CASSLWQPTSGELFF
TGTGCCAGCAGCTTATGGCAGCCAACATCCGGGGAGCTGTTTTTT
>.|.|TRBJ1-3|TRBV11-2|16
CASRGFGGPSGNTIYF
TGTGCCAGCAGGGGATTTGGCGGACCCTCTGGAAACACCATATATTTT
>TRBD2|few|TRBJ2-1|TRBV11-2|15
CASSLGRGLYNEQFF
TGTGCCAGCAGCTTGGGGAGGGGACTGTACAATGAGCAGTTCTTC
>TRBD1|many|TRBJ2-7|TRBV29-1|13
CSVATGDDYEQYF
TGCAGCGTTGCTACAGGGGACGATTACGAGCAGTACTTC
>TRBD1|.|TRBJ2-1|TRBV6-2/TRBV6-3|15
CASRTDRGPNNEQFF
TGTGCCAGCAGGACGGACAGGGGACCCAACAATGAGCAGTTCTTC
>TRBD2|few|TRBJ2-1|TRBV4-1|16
CASSSILAVAYNEQFF
TGCGCCAGCAGCTCGATACTAGCGGTAGCCTACAATGAGCAGTTCTTC
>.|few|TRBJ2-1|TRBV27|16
CASSVLPGHGYNEQFF
TGTGCCAGCAGTGTACTCCCGGGACATGGGTACAATGAGCAGTTCTTC
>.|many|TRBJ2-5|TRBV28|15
CASSHHRVGQETQYF
TGTGCCAGCAGTCATCACAGGGTTGGCCAAGAGACCCAGTACTTC
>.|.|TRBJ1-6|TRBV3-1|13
CASSQGGDSPLHF
TGTGCCAGCAGCCAAGGGGGCGACTCACCCCTCCACTTT
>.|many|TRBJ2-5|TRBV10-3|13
CAISELGAETQYF
TGTGCCATCAGTGAGTTGGGAGCGGAGACCCAGTACTTC
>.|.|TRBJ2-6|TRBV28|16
CASSKGSASGANVLTF
TGTGCCAGCAGTAAAGGATCAGCCTCTGGGGCCAACGTCCTGACTTTC
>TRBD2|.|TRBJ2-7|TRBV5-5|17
CASSLELAGSAYYEQYF
TGTGCCAGCAGCTTGGAACTAGCGGGATCCGCCTACTACGAGCAGTACTTC
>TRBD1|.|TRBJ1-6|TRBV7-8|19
CASSLGGQGSSSYNSPLHF
TGTGCCAGCAGCTTAGGAGGACAGGGCTCGAGCTCCTATAATTCACCCCTCCACTTT
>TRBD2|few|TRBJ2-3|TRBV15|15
CATSRDHLGGAGQYF
TGTGCCACCAGCAGAGATCATCTGGGAGGGGCTGGCCAGTATTTT
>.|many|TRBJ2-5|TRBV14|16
CASSQVQGLWVETQYF
TGTGCCAGCAGCCAAGTCCAGGGACTTTGGGTAGAGACCCAGTACTTC
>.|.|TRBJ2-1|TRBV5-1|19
CASSLAGTRGAHTWNEQFF
TGCGCCAGCAGCTTGGCGGGAACCCGGGGAGCCCATACATGGAATGAGCAGTTCTTC